This T cell receptor beta chain stems from a study of cytomegalovirus exposure and HLA in healthy donors (dated by TCRdb to 2017 to 2019). Regarding the study in general: An earlier analysis of roughly 500 of the donors reported 276 Gb of sequence data and 90 million to 120 million unique TCR beta sequences obtained from around 180 million T cells. The T cell repertoires of 670 or so subjects were profiled by immunosequencing and related to cytomegalovirus serostatus. To study patterns of TCR occurrence, a later analysis re-analyzed previously published TCR beta repertoires from hundreds of donors and added high-resolution HLA genotyping. Along with the approximately 620-subject first cohort, a separate validation cohort of over a hundred different subjects was used. Four to six DR-DQ haplotypes were handled as single units for association and clustering, since linkage in the cohort was strong. An early release covering 500 to 750 HLA-typed donors comprised 250 to 350 gigabases of sequencing data and roughly 85 million unique TCR sequences. Every repertoire in the discovery cohort had been generated on one and the same sequencing platform. The aim of the study was to test whether cataloging public T cell receptors could identify signatures of past pathogen exposure. Typing coverage differed by locus: A, B, C, DRB1 and DQB1 were typed in roughly 620-640 donors, DQA1 in roughly 500, DPA1 in approximately 600, and DPB1 in roughly 470. Both class I and class II loci were covered by HLA typing, at four-digit resolution. Among about 370 genotyped donors of the cohort, an average of roughly 230,000 unique TCR beta nucleotide sequences was sequenced per donor, of which approximately 19% were non-productive. The study combined high-throughput TCR immunosequencing, statistical association of individual TCRs with disease status, and machine learning to predict cytomegalovirus infection status. In the later analysis, no new phenotypic data were used to find candidate immune exposures; instead, reliance was placed on TCR beta sequences and their occurrence across donors. The genetic ancestry cluster associated with self-reported Caucasian donors included 81% of the 398 genotyped donors. Donor age, sex, ethnicity and CMV serostatus were collected together with the repertoire data. A later genetic analysis used genome-wide SNP genotypes for about three fifths of the 666 donors, treating that subset as a discovery cohort. An earlier analysis of several hundred of the donors applied high-throughput TCR beta sequencing to assess whether each TCR beta V gene segment acted as functional or pseudogenic. General study outcomes and caveats: Because HLA typing was unavailable for some donors at each locus, only the typed subset was used in association tests. In a later analysis, the rate of TCR association differed among HLA loci, with DRB1 alleles having the most associated TCRs and HLA-C alleles having the fewest. A later analysis found that HLA-associated TCR beta chains were more clonally expanded and had lower generation probabilities than equally common non-associated chains. Assigning TCR associations to individual alleles was difficult when HLA alleles, especially DR and DQ, strongly co-occurred. Approximately 16 rarely observed V segments, including chromosome 9 orphons, were excluded from the earlier analysis of almost 600 of the donors because counts were too low. V-gene and J-gene trimming of TCR beta chains was associated with a missense DCLRE1C variant in a later genetic analysis, and the association was replicated in an independent cohort. Sequencing depth was assumed to be roughly uniform across donors in the presence/absence analyses, though that assumption may not hold. A later analysis reported that several top co-occurrence clusters appeared linked to parvovirus B19, influenza, CMV and Epstein-Barr virus. In an earlier analysis of some 500 of the donors, most TCR beta V segments were observed in productive rearrangements about 90% or about 30% of the time, broadly matching IMGT annotations. The study gave a list of 150 to 200 TCR beta chains associated with cytomegalovirus. Correlated functional status among segregating V segments might be attributable to linkage disequilibrium, but an unknown experimental factor could not be ruled out. It was suggested by the authors that the approach could potentially be generalized to other disease states and immunological phenotypes. A further reported finding was that TCR beta sequences accurately predicted the HLA-A and HLA-B alleles for most subjects in the first cohort. At a false discovery rate of 0.05, a later analysis linked around 15,000 TCR beta sequences to specific HLA alleles. This cohort had only TCR beta chains sequenced, and the lack of alpha or paired-chain data limited which features could be detected. In a later analysis, most CMV-associated TCR beta chains were found to appear HLA-restricted, with HLA associations seemingly driven largely by CMV exposure. In vitro tests confirmed that a few of the cytomegalovirus-associated TCR beta chains recognize cytomegalovirus antigens. In a later genetic analysis, fewer N-insertions in productive TCRs were reported among donors in an Asian-associated ancestry cluster than the 666-donor mean. A cluster of highly shared sequence variants was judged likely to be a technical artifact of the sequencing pipeline. Most TCR sequences were observed very rarely across donors, whereas some public TCRs were present in many individuals. The classifier was reported to diagnose cytomegalovirus status with high specificity and sensitivity in both the original cohort and the validation cohort. For the cohort, immune exposure information was limited to CMV serostatus.

The cohort comprised around 700 healthy bone marrow donors. Cohort members were all nominally healthy when sampled, although unrecorded immune exposures were likely present. The donor tested CMV seronegative, placing the donor among the 350 to 400 seronegative members of the cohort. Each donor provided a peripheral blood sample, and peripheral blood mononuclear cells were used for TCR beta sequencing. The Qiagen DNeasy Blood Extraction Kit was used to extract genomic DNA from the blood cell samples. Library preparation used the immunoSEQ multiplex PCR assay. For the multiplex PCR, a mixture combining 60 forward primers for TCR Vbeta segments and 13 reverse primers for TCR Jbeta segments was used. The CDR3 region of rearranged TCR beta genes was amplified from genomic DNA by a multiplex PCR assay. The amplified TCR beta libraries were sequenced on the Illumina HiSeq System as 87-base-pair reads. The original methods were these. A later analysis counted 75 million to 100 million unique TCR beta chains across the 670 or so repertoires, and around 9.9 million of these chains were shared by at least two donors. Raw reads were error-corrected and collapsed into unique sequences with a nearest-neighbor algorithm that merged closely related sequences to remove PCR and sequencing errors. To assign V, D and J gene segments, CDR3 sequences were aligned to IMGT reference sequences. For a sequence to be retained, at least a six-nucleotide match to both a V gene segment and a J gene segment was required. Rearrangements were classified as productive when the CDR3 lacked stop codons and remained in frame with V and J, and all other rearrangements were classified as non-productive. Following IMGT convention, CDR3 was defined as the stretch from the second conserved V-encoded cysteine up to the conserved J-encoded phenylalanine. In an earlier analysis of more than 550 of the donors, sequences lacking an unambiguous match to a single V gene segment were excluded. An earlier analysis of several hundred of the donors called V segments functional above 56.7% productive rearrangements and segregating when the between-donor standard deviation exceeded 5%. A statistical classification framework was built to diagnose cytomegalovirus status from the catalog of TCR beta chain sequences. In a later analysis, V and J genes were assigned by comparing TCR nucleotide sequences against IMGT/GENE-DB human TR gene sequences. The TCRdist pipeline was used in a later analysis to assign CDR3 sequences and most-parsimonious VDJ recombination scenarios. A later analysis defined each TCR beta chain by its CDR3 amino acid sequence plus V-gene family, and excluded reads lacking a unique V-gene family. In a later analysis, some 600 highly shared, low-generation-probability nucleotide sequences were removed to address suspected cross-contamination and a sequencing artifact. In a later analysis, a clonal expansion index was calculated for each public chain from normalized within-repertoire ranks of inferred template counts. In a later analysis, generation probabilities were computed with a VDJ recombination model fitted to out-of-frame rearrangements, and the resulting probabilities were checked against IGoR. Hypergeometric tests were used in a later analysis to score TCR-TCR, TCR-HLA and TCR-CMV co-occurrence, with a repertoire-size bias correction applied to the TCR pairs. In a later analysis, false discovery rates were estimated by permuting HLA or CMV assignments 20 times. A later analysis grouped co-occurring TCRs with DBSCAN, adding TCRdist sequence similarity when clustering within HLA-allele-positive subsets. For co-occurrence clustering, repertoires with fewer than 30,000 or more than 120,000 public chains were excluded, along with roughly 5 repertoires with anomalous nucleotide sharing. TCRdb's version of the immuneACCESS table is confined to in-frame rearrangements and falls short of the full clone set. An unresolved V gene accounts for under half of the shortfall where checked; the remainder is of unknown origin. The D gene and trimming were derived from the DNA, and the V and J assignments and clone size from that table. Here the sample has around 130,000 clones; roughly 80% occur a single time. The top ten hold about 2.6% of the sample.

The count of this clone is one. Its antigen is unknown. Per-nucleotide qualities are absent, and no much larger clonotype sits a single base away. This TCR was sampled from a man aged 30 to 45 in good health and CMV-seronegative. Sample: PBMCs.

The CDR3 reads CASSGRTEQNTEAFF. In nucleotides, the sequence is TGTGCCAGTAGTGGGCGGACTGAACAGAACACTGAAGCTTTCTTT. The chain is assembled from TRBV19 and TRBJ1-1; too little of a D gene remains to name it. Sequences LNHDA (CDR1) and SQIVND (CDR2) are obtained from the germline V gene (reference sequence). Its CDR3 holds 15 amino acids, cysteine through phenylalanine. The CDR3 DNA has 45 bases and is translated from base 1. Trimming removed 5 bases from V and 1 base from J, leaving 14 bases between the germline ends.